Reported below is one TCR beta chain. These data belong to a study of cytomegalovirus exposure and HLA in healthy donors. Primers for the PCR totalled 60 Vbeta and 13 Jbeta. Produced via immunoSEQ multiplex PCR; TCRdb's table is partial and in-frame only. The repertoire consists of approximately 69,000 clones, with 60% to 80% occurring once and the leading ten covering about a fifth. Germline CDR1 and CDR2: DFQATT and SNEGSKA (reference sequence). The V end was cut by 5 bases, the J end by 4 bases, with 5 bases between. CDR3 size: 10 residues. The sequence came from a woman aged 25-40 years in good health and CMV-seropositive. The gene calls are TRBV20-1 and TRBJ2-5; D not resolved. The sequenced sample was PBMCs. The CDR3 nucleotides are TGCAGTGCTTACTCAGAGACCCAGTACTTC. Encoded protein: CSAYSETQYF.